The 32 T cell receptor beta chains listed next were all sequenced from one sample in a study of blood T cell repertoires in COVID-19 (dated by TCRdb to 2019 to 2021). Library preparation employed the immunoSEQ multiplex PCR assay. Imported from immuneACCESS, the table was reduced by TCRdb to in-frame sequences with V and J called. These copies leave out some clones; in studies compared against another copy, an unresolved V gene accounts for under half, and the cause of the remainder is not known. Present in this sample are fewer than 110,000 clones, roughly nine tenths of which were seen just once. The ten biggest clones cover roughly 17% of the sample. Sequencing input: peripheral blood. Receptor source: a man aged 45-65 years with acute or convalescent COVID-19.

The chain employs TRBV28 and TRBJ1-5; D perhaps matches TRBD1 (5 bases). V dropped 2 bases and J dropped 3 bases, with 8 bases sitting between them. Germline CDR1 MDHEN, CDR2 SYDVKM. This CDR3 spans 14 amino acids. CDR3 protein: CASSLIRDNQPQHF. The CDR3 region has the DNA TGTGCCAGCAGTTTAATCAGGGACAATCAGCCCCAGCATTTT.

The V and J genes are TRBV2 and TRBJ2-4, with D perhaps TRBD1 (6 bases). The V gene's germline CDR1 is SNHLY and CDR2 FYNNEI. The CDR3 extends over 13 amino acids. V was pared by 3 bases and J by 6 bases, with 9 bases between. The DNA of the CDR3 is TGTGCCAGCAGTGACAGGGGTGGAAACATTCAGTACTTC. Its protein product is CASSDRGGNIQYF.

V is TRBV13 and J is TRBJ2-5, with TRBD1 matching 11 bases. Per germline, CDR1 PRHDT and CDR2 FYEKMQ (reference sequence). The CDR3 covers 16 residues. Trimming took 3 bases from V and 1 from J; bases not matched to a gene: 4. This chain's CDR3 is CASSFPGQGVQETQYF. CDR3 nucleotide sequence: TGTGCCAGCAGCTTCCCGGGACAGGGGGTCCAAGAGACCCAGTACTTC.

The CDR3 sequence is CASSVTGGSYEQYF. In DNA form, the CDR3 reads TGTGCCAGCAGTGTGACAGGGGGCTCCTACGAGCAGTACTTC. The rearrangement links TRBV27 to TRBJ2-7; 9 nucleotides line up with TRBD1. The V gene end was trimmed by 5 bases and the J gene end by 0 bases; junction bases not matched to a gene: 2. CDR1 is MNHEY, CDR2 SMNVEV, per germline (reference sequence). The CDR3 totals 14 residues.

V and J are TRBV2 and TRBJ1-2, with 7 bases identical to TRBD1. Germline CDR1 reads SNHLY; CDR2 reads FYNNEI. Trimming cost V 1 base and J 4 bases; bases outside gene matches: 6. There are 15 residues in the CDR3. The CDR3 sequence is CASSEVGGQAYGYTF. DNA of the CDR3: TGTGCCAGCAGTGAAGTGGGCGGACAGGCCTATGGCTACACCTTC. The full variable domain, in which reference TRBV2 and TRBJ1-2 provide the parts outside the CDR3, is EPEVTQTPSHQVTQMGQEVILRCVPISNHLYFYWYRQILGQKVEFLVSFYNNEISEKSEIFDDQFSVERPDGSNFTLKIRSTKLEDSAMYFCASSEVGGQAYGYTFGSGTRLTVV.

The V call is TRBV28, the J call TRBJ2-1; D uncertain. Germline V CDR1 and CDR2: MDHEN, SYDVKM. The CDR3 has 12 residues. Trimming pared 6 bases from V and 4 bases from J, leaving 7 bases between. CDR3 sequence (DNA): TGTGCCAGCAGGGCATCGTACAATGAGCAGTTCTTC. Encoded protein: CASRASYNEQFF.

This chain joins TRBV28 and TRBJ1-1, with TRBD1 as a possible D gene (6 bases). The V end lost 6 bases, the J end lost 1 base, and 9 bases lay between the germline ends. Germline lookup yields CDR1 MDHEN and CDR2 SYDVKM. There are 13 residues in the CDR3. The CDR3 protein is CASRPGQNTEAFF. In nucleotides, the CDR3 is TGTGCCAGCAGGCCGGGACAGAACACTGAAGCTTTCTTT.

This CDR3 is CAIQGGSPYGYTF. CDR3 sequence (DNA): TGTGCCATCCAAGGGGGCAGTCCCTATGGCTACACCTTC. The chain uses TRBV2 and TRBJ1-2, with 7 bases identical to TRBD1. Germline-derived CDR1 and CDR2 are SNHLY and FYNNEI. Trimming removed 10 bases from V and 4 bases from J; junction bases left unmatched: 9. CDR3 length: 13 residues.

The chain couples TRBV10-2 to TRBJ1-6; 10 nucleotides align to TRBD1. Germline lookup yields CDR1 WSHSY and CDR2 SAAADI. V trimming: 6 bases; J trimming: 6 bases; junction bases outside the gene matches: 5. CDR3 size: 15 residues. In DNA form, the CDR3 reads TGCGCCAGCAGCGTTCGGACAGGGGGTAATTCACCCCTCCACTTT. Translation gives CASSVRTGGNSPLHF.

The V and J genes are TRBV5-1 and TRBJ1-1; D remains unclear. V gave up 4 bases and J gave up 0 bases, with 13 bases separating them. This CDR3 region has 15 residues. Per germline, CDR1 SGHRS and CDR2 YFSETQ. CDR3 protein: CASSTLNPMNTEAFF. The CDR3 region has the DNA TGCGCCAGCAGCACTTTGAACCCTATGAACACTGAAGCTTTCTTT.

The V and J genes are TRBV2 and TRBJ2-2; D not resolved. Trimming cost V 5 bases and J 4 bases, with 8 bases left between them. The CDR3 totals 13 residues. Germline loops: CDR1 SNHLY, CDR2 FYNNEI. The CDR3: CASSSQPTGELFF. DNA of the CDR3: TGTGCCAGCAGTTCACAACCCACCGGGGAGCTGTTTTTT.

DNA for the CDR3: TGTGCCACATCCCCCCCGGGGACAGGGTCTTCAATATATGGCTACACCTTC. Protein sequence: CATSPPGTGSSIYGYTF. The chain couples TRBV28 to TRBJ1-2, with TRBD1 identical over 9 bases. Germline values: CDR1 MDHEN, CDR2 SYDVKM. V was pared by 10 bases and J by 5 bases, with 20 bases of the junction left unmatched. The CDR3 extends over 17 amino acids.

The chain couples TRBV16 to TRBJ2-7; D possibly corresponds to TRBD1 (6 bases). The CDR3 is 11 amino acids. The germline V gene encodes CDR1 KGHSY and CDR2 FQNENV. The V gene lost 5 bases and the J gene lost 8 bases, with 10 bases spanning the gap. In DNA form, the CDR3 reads TGTGCCAGCAGCACAGGGCTGAAGCAGTACTTC. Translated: CASSTGLKQYF.

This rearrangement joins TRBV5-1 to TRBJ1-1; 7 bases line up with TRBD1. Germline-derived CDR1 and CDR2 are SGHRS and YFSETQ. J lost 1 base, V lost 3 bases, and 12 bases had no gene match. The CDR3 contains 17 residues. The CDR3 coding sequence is TGCGCCAGCAGCTCCCGTAAGGACAGGACCTCGAACACTGAAGCTTTCTTT. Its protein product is CASSSRKDRTSNTEAFF.

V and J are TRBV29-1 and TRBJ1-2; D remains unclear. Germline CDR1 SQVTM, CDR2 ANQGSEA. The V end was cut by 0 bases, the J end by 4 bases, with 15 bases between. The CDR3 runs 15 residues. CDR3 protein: CSVEERMGRFYGYTF. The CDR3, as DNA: TGCAGCGTTGAAGAAAGGATGGGCAGGTTCTATGGCTACACCTTC.

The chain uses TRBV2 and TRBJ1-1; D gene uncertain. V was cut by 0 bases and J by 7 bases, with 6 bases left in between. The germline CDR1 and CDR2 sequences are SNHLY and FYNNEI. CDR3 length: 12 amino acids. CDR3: CASSEAEFEAFF. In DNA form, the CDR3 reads TGTGCCAGCAGTGAAGCTGAGTTTGAAGCTTTCTTT. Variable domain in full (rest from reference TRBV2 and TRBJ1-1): EPEVTQTPSHQVTQMGQEVILRCVPISNHLYFYWYRQILGQKVEFLVSFYNNEISEKSEIFDDQFSVERPDGSNFTLKIRSTKLEDSAMYFCASSEAEFEAFFGQGTRLTVV.

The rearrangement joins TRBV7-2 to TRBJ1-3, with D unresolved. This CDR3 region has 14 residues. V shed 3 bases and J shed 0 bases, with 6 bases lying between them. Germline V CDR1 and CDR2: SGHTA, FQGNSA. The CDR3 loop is CASSFELSGNTIYF. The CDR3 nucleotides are TGTGCCAGCAGCTTTGAACTCTCTGGAAACACCATATATTTT. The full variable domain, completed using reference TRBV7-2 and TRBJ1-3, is GAGVSQSPSNKVTEKGKDVELRCDPISGHTALYWYRQSLGQGLEFLIYFQGNSAPDKSGLPSDRFSAERTGGSVSTLTIQRTQQEDSAVYLCASSFELSGNTIYFGEGSWLTVV.

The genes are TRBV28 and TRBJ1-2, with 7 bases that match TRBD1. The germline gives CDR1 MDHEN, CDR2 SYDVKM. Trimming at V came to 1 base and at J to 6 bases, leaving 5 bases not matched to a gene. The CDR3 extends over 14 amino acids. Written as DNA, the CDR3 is TGTGCCAGCAGTTTATTGGTAGGGGGCGATGGCTACACCTTC. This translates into CASSLLVGGDGYTF.

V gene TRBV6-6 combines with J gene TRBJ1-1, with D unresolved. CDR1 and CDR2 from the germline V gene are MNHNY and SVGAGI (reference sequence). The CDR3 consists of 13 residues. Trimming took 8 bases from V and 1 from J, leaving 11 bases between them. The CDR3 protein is CASHRTENTEAFF. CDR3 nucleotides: TGTGCCAGCCATCGGACTGAGAACACTGAAGCTTTCTTT.

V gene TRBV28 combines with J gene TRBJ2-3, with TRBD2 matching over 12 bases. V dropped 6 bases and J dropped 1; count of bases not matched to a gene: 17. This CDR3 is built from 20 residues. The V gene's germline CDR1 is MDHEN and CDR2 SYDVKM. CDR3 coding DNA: TGTGCCAGCAGCCCCCTTTACGTGCTAGCGGGGGGGCCGCGCACAGATACGCAGTATTTT. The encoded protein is CASSPLYVLAGGPRTDTQYF.

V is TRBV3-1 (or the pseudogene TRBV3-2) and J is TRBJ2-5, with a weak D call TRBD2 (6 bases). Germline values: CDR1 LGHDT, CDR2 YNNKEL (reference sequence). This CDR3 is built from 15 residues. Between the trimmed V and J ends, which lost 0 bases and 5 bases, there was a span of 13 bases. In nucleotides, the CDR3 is TGTGCCAGCAGCCAAGAACCAGGGAGGCCGGAGACCCAGTACTTC. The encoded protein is CASSQEPGRPETQYF.

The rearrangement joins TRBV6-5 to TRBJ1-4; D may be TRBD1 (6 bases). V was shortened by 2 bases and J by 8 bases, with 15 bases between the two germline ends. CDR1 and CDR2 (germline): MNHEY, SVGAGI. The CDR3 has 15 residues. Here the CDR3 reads CASSYTAVRGEKLFF. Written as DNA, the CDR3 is TGTGCCAGCAGTTACACCGCCGTGAGGGGGGAAAAACTGTTTTTT.

CDR3 in DNA: TGTGCCACCAGGGGAATGTTCGGGGGGATGTGCGACGGCAAGGTGTGGGCCCTCCACTTT. Amino acids: CATRGMFGGMCDGKVWALHF. J is TRBJ1-6 and V is TRBV24-1, with a possible D match to TRBD1 (5 bases). Trimming stripped 7 bases from V and 14 bases from J, with 38 bases between. Per germline, CDR1 KGHDR and CDR2 SFDVKD. The CDR3 loop spans 20 amino acids.

CDR3: CASSSHRGNQPQHF. CDR3 sequence (DNA): TGTGCCAGCAGTTCCCACAGGGGCAATCAGCCCCAGCATTTT. This sequence joins TRBV6-5 and TRBJ1-5; D possibly corresponds to TRBD1 (6 bases). Germline CDR1 and CDR2: MNHEY and SVGAGI. This CDR3 has 14 amino acids. V was cut by 4 bases and J by 2 bases, with 9 bases left in between.

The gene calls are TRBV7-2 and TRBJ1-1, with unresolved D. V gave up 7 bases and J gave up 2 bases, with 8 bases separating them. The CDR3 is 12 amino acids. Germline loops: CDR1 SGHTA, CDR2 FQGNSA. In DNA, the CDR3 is TGTGCCAGCACGCGGGGAAACACTGAAGCTTTCTTT. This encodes CASTRGNTEAFF.

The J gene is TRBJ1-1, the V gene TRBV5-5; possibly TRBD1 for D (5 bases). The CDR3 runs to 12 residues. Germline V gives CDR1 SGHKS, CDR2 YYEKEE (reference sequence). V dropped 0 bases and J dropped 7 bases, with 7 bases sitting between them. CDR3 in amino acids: CASSLGQGEAFF. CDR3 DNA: TGTGCCAGCAGCTTGGGCCAGGGTGAAGCTTTCTTT.

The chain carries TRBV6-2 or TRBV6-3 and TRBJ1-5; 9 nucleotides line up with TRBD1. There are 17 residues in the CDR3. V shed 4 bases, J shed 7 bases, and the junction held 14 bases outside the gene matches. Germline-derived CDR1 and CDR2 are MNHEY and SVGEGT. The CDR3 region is CASSSVLQGALGQPQHF. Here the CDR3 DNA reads TGTGCCAGCAGTTCGGTCCTACAGGGGGCTTTGGGCCAGCCCCAGCATTTT.

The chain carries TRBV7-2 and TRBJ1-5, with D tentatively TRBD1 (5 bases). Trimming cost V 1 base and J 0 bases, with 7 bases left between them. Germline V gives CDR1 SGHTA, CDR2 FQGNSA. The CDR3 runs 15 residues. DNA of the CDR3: TGTGCCAGCAGCTTAGTAGGGGATAGCAATCAGCCCCAGCATTTT. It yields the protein CASSLVGDSNQPQHF.

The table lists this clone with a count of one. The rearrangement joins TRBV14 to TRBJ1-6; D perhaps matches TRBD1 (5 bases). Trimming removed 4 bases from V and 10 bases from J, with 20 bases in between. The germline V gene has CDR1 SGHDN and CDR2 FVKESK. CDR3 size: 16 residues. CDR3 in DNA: TGTGCCAGCAGCCCCCAAGGGGTCCTAAAGAGGTCACCCCTCCACTTT. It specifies CASSPQGVLKRSPLHF.

DNA of the CDR3: TGTGCCAGCAGTTACAGTAGACAGGCGAACACTGAAGCTTTCTTT. Protein sequence: CASSYSRQANTEAFF. This chain uses TRBV6-2 or TRBV6-3 with TRBJ1-1, with D perhaps TRBD1 (6 bases). V dropped 2 bases and J dropped 1 base, with 11 bases sitting between them. Looked up from germline, CDR1 is MNHEY and CDR2 is SVGEGT. The CDR3 is 15 residues long.

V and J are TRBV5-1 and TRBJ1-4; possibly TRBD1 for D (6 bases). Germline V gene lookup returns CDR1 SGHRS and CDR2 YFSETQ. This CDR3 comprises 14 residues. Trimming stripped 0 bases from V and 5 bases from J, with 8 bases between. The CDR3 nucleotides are TGCGCCAGCAGCTTGGGACAGGAAAATGAAAAACTGTTTTTT. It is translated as CASSLGQENEKLFF.

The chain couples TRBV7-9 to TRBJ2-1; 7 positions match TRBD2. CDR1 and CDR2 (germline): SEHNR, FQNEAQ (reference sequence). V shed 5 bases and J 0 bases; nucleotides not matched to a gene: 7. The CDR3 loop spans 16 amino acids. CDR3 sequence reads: CASSDRAGYSYNEQFF. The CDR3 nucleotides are TGTGCCAGCAGCGATCGAGCGGGGTACTCCTACAATGAGCAGTTCTTC.